One and the same sample provided the 18 T cell receptor beta chains below, sequenced in a study of cytomegalovirus exposure and HLA in healthy donors. The study ran its PCR with 60 Vbeta and 13 Jbeta primers. The method was immunoSEQ multiplex PCR; TCRdb's version includes in-frame clones alone and lacks a portion of them. This table has 100,000 to 150,000 clones, around three quarters appearing once. Sequenced material: PBMCs. These receptor sequences come from a middle-aged woman in good health and CMV-seropositive.

V usage is TRBV29-1 and J usage is TRBJ2-2; D is possibly TRBD1 (6 bases). Germline V gene sequence: CDR1 SQVTM, CDR2 ANQGSEA. This CDR3 is built from 13 residues. V gave up 8 bases and J gave up 7 bases, with 17 bases separating them. This chain's CDR3 is CSMRDTRGGELFF. CDR3 coding DNA: TGCAGCATGAGGGACACGAGGGGCGGGGAGCTGTTTTTT.

The chain combines TRBV5-1 with TRBJ2-7; 8 bases agree with TRBD2. This CDR3 contains 15 residues. V lost 4 bases and J lost 3; bases outside the gene matches: 9. Germline values: CDR1 SGHRS, CDR2 YFSETQ. CDR3 bases: TGCGCCAGCAGCCTCAGCGGGGGAAGCTACTACGAGCAGTACTTC. Residues: CASSLSGGSYYEQYF.

The chain employs TRBV7-8 and TRBJ1-2; D call uncertain. CDR1 and CDR2 (germline): SGHVS, FQNEAQ. Trimming removed 5 bases at V and 11 bases at J, with 12 bases between. The CDR3 has 11 residues. The CDR3: CASSHTGGYTF. CDR3 nucleotides: TGTGCCAGCAGCCACACCGGCGGGTACACCTTC. Together with reference TRBV7-8 and TRBJ1-2, the CDR3 gives the full variable domain: GAGVSQSPRYKVAKRGQDVALRCDPISGHVSLFWYQQALGQGPEFLTYFQNEAQLDKSGLPSDRFFAERPEGSVSTLKIQRTQQEDSAVYLCASSHTGGYTFGSGTRLTVV.

The chain combines TRBV14 with TRBJ2-7; D might be TRBD2 (6 bases). Germline CDR1 and CDR2: SGHDN and FVKESK. V shed 1 base and J shed 5 bases, with 15 bases lying between them. This CDR3 contains 15 residues. In nucleotides, the CDR3 is TGTGCCAGCAGCCAAGTTCGGAGGGGATCCCACGAGCAGTACTTC. Translated, it gives CASSQVRRGSHEQYF.

The chain recombines TRBV15 with TRBJ1-4; D is uncertain. The V gene's germline CDR1 is LNHNV and CDR2 YYDKDF (reference sequence). V lost 3 bases to trimming and J lost 9 bases, with 14 bases between them. CDR3 length: 14 residues. CDR3 coding DNA: TGTGCCACCAGCAGTCGAGGGTCTAGTAAAAAACTGTTTTTT. This translates into CATSSRGSSKKLFF.

The chain is built from TRBV6-6 and TRBJ1-2, with 7 bases aligning to TRBD1. The CDR3 spans 14 residues. In germline, CDR1 is MNHNY, CDR2 SVGAGI (reference sequence). The V gene end was trimmed by 8 bases and the J gene end by 3 bases; junction bases not matched to a gene: 9. The CDR3 DNA reads as TGTGCCAGCCAGTTAATAACAGGGGACTATGGCTACACCTTC. It codes for CASQLITGDYGYTF.

The CDR3 is CASGRGSGANVLTF. In nucleotides, the CDR3 is TGTGCCAGCGGGAGGGGCTCTGGGGCCAACGTCCTGACTTTC. The rearrangement links TRBV6-1 to TRBJ2-6; 7 bases match TRBD2. V shed 8 bases, J shed 0 bases, and the junction held 1 base outside the gene matches. Germline V gives CDR1 MNHNS, CDR2 SASEGT. The CDR3 is 14 amino acids.

This clone was recorded once. The chain employs TRBV6-5 and TRBJ1-2; D possibly corresponds to TRBD1 (5 bases). V lost 5 bases to trimming and J lost 3 bases, with 10 bases between them. Germline V lookup: CDR1 MNHEY, CDR2 SVGAGI. CDR3 size: 13 residues. In DNA form, the CDR3 reads TGTGCCAGCAGTGTGGAGGGGCACTATGGCTACACCTTC. It is translated as CASSVEGHYGYTF.

On this clone itself: Other DNA sequences within the sample encode an identical CDR3. The chain carries TRBV7-9 and TRBJ2-1, with a weak D call TRBD1 (6 bases). In germline, CDR1 is SEHNR, CDR2 FQNEAQ (reference sequence). Deletions cut 5 bases from V and 7 bases from J, with 9 bases between. The CDR3 is 12 residues long. The DNA of the CDR3 is TGTGCCAGCAGCCTAACAGGGAATGAGCAGTTCTTC. Translating it yields CASSLTGNEQFF.

The CDR3 DNA reads TGTGCCAGCAGCGCTGGGACTAGCGACATACAAGATGAGCAGTTCTTC. It specifies CASSAGTSDIQDEQFF. The rearrangement uses TRBV9 and TRBJ2-1; TRBD2 matches at 10 bases. CDR3 length: 16 residues. J lost 8 bases, V lost 3 bases, and 11 bases had no gene match. Germline CDR1 is SGDLS and CDR2 is YYNGEE.

The V gene is TRBV5-1, the J gene TRBJ2-1, with 7 nucleotides matching TRBD2. In germline, CDR1 is SGHRS, CDR2 YFSETQ. The CDR3 spans 13 residues. V was clipped by 0 bases and J by 7 bases; unmatched bases: 1. The DNA of the CDR3 is TGCGCCAGCAGCTTGGGCGGGAGTAATGAGCAGTTCTTC. As protein: CASSLGGSNEQFF.

The chain carries TRBV27 and TRBJ2-4, with TRBD2 identical over 13 bases. The trim removed 6 bases at V and 4 bases at J, leaving 0 bases unmatched. The CDR3 extends over 14 amino acids. Germline assignment: CDR1 MNHEY and CDR2 SMNVEV (reference sequence). The CDR3 here is CASRGLAGKNIQYF. CDR3 DNA sequence: TGTGCCAGCAGGGGACTAGCGGGGAAAAACATTCAGTACTTC.

The V and J genes are TRBV11-2 and TRBJ2-2; 13 bases are shared with TRBD2. The CDR3 covers 16 residues. CDR1 is SGHAT, CDR2 FQNNGV, per germline. V gave up 2 bases and J gave up 6 bases; unmatched junction bases: 3. The CDR3, as DNA: TGTGCCAGCAGCTTAAGGACTAGCGGGAGATCCGGGGAGCTGTTTTTT. It is translated as CASSLRTSGRSGELFF. Supplemented by reference TRBV11-2 and TRBJ2-2, the full variable domain reads EAGVAQSPRYKIIEKRQSVAFWCNPISGHATLYWYQQILGQGPKLLIQFQNNGVVDDSQLPKDRFSAERLKGVDSTLKIQPAKLEDSAVYLCASSLRTSGRSGELFFGEGSRLTVL.

The J gene is TRBJ1-5, the V gene TRBV10-1, with D perhaps matching TRBD1 (6 bases). Trimming left V 0 bases short and J 6 bases short, with 12 bases between. This CDR3 spans 15 amino acids. CDR1 is WNHNN and CDR2 is SYGVQD in the germline V gene (reference sequence). For the CDR3, the DNA is TGCGCCAGCAGTGAGTCAAAGGGGGTGGTTCAGCCCCAGCATTTT. It is translated as CASSESKGVVQPQHF.

This rearrangement joins TRBV7-9 to TRBJ1-1; 7 bases match TRBD1. The CDR3 length is 16 residues. Trimming removed 5 bases from V and 1 base from J; junction bases left unmatched: 10. Germline V lookup: CDR1 SEHNR, CDR2 FQNEAQ (reference sequence). CDR3 region: CASSRTWTGSNTEAFF. In nucleotides, the CDR3 is TGTGCCAGCAGCCGGACCTGGACAGGATCGAACACTGAAGCTTTCTTT.

The CDR3 sequence: CASSLVGTSGSPGGEQFF. The DNA of the CDR3 is TGCGCCAGCAGCTTGGTGGGGACTAGCGGGTCTCCGGGGGGTGAGCAGTTCTTC. The chain carries TRBV5-1 and TRBJ2-1; 12 positions agree with TRBD2. Losses at the gene ends were 0 bases for V and 9 bases for J; bases not matched to a gene: 13. This CDR3 has 18 amino acids. The germline V gene has CDR1 SGHRS and CDR2 YFSETQ.

The J gene is TRBJ1-2, the V gene TRBV7-9; possibly TRBD1 for D (5 bases). CDR1 is SEHNR and CDR2 is FQNEAQ in the germline V gene (reference sequence). V dropped 7 bases and J dropped 5 bases, with 11 bases sitting between them. The CDR3 totals 12 residues. Here the CDR3 DNA reads TGTGCCAGCACCAGGGCGGCTTATGGCTACACCTTC. Encoded protein: CASTRAAYGYTF.

This clone occurred once. V usage is TRBV30 and J usage is TRBJ1-1; D remains ambiguous. Germline CDR1 GTSNPN, CDR2 SVGIG (reference sequence). Trimming cost V 3 bases and J 1 base, with 9 bases left between them. The CDR3 is 13 amino acids. CDR3 loop: CAWSPSRNTEAFF. The CDR3 region has the DNA TGTGCCTGGAGCCCTTCCAGGAACACTGAAGCTTTCTTT.